The 10 T cell receptor beta chains given below trace back to one sample, sequenced in a study of blood T cells in healthy people across ages (dated by TCRdb to between 2015 and 2017). The library was generated by 5' RACE. Instrument used: Illumina HiSeq 2500. A second about 7 to 12 cycle PCR used a sample-barcoded 5' primer and a J-beta primer mix. TCRdb reran the public reads through fastp at Q25 and MiXCR, keeping productive beta chains. Every distinct CDR3 protein forms one entry, paired with its most common genes and DNA. Within this sample are about 1.5 million distinct CDR3 sequences, with roughly 40% of them counted one time only. The top ten hold less than 8% of the sample. The sample was blood. The receptors stem from a woman aged 18-29 years in good health.

This chain connects TRBV15 to TRBJ2-7; TRBD2 is a possible D gene (5 bases). Germline CDR1 is LNHNV and CDR2 is YYDKDF (reference sequence). V shed 1 base and J shed 7 bases, with 5 bases lying between them. There are 11 residues in the CDR3. In DNA form, the CDR3 reads TGTGCCACCAGCAGAGGACTAGAGCAGTACTTC. Its translation: CATSRGLEQYF.

This clonotype was detected only a few times. This chain connects TRBV5-1 to TRBJ2-1; 9 positions match TRBD2. CDR1 is SGHRS, CDR2 YFSETQ, per germline. There are 15 residues in the CDR3. J lost 6 bases, V lost 5 bases, and 9 bases had no gene match. CDR3 amino acids: CASRPGLAPSNEQFF. The CDR3 DNA sequence: TGCGCCAGCAGGCCAGGACTAGCGCCATCCAATGAGCAGTTCTTC.

The V gene is TRBV21-1, the J gene TRBJ2-1. TRBV21-1 is described as a pseudogene. The CDR3 is 15 residues long. The CDR3 DNA sequence: TGTGCCAGCAGCAAAGGTGGCGGAACCTACAATGAGCAGTTCTTC. Encoded protein: CASSKGGGTYNEQFF.

The chain combines TRBV10-3 with TRBJ2-7; D might be TRBD2 (5 bases). Trimming took off 8 bases at V and 4 bases at J, with 15 bases between the two ends. The CDR3 has 13 residues. CDR1 ENHRY and CDR2 SYGVKD come from the germline V gene. CDR3 amino acids: CAISPNSEYEQYF. CDR3 sequence (DNA): TGTGCCATCTCCCCCAATAGCGAGTACGAGCAGTACTTC.

The chain is built from TRBV20-1 and TRBJ2-7; D is undetermined. The V gene lost 6 bases and the J gene lost 0 bases, with 15 bases spanning the gap. The CDR3 consists of 14 residues. The germline V gene encodes CDR1 DFQATT and CDR2 SNEGSKA (reference sequence). This chain's CDR3 is CSALSTANSYEQYF. In DNA, the CDR3 is TGCAGTGCGCTATCAACAGCTAACTCCTACGAGCAGTACTTC.

The V gene is TRBV20-1, the J gene TRBJ2-3, with D maybe TRBD1 (6 bases). V was clipped by 5 bases and J by 1 base, with 13 bases between them. Per germline, CDR1 DFQATT and CDR2 SNEGSKA (reference sequence). The CDR3 runs 14 residues. The chain's CDR3 is CSASTGTGTDTQYF. CDR3 nucleotides: TGCAGTGCTTCTACAGGGACCGGCACAGATACGCAGTATTTT.

V usage is TRBV20-1 and J usage is TRBJ2-2; no clear D. Deletions cut 2 bases from V and 5 bases from J, with 9 bases between. The CDR3 covers 13 residues. The V gene's germline CDR1 is DFQATT and CDR2 SNEGSKA (reference sequence). The CDR3 coding sequence is TGCAGTGCTAGAAGTACCCCTACCGGGGAGCTGTTTTTT. This sequence encodes CSARSTPTGELFF.

This clonotype was counted at least ten times. The chain recombines TRBV30 with TRBJ2-7; D possibly matches TRBD1 or TRBD2 (6 bases each). The CDR3 covers 12 residues. Germline loops: CDR1 GTSNPN, CDR2 SVGIG (reference sequence). The ends were cut back, 8 bases at V and 0 bases at J, with 11 bases in the middle. The CDR3 region is CAAGHFSYEQYF. In DNA form, the CDR3 reads TGTGCCGCGGGACATTTCTCCTACGAGCAGTACTTC.

CDR3 nucleotides: TGTGCCAGCAGCCAAGGAGGGGCAGGGGTTACGGACACCTTC. Translation gives CASSQGGAGVTDTF. The chain employs TRBV3-1 and TRBJ1-2, with a possible D match to TRBD1 (6 bases). This CDR3 spans 14 amino acids. Trimming left V 1 base short and J 12 bases short, with 18 bases between. Germline V gene data show CDR1 as LGHDT and CDR2 as YNNKEL (reference sequence). Together with reference TRBV3-1 and TRBJ1-2, the CDR3 gives the full variable domain: DTAVSQTPKYLVTQMGNDKSIKCEQNLGHDTMYWYKQDSKKFLKIMFSYNNKELIINETVPNRFSPKSPDKAHLNLHINSLELGDSAVYFCASSQGGAGVTDTFGSGTRLTVV.

This clonotype has only a few counts. V and J are TRBV19 and TRBJ2-7, with 10 bases aligning to TRBD1. V shed 6 bases, J shed 2 bases, and the junction held 7 bases outside the gene matches. Germline V gene sequence: CDR1 LNHDA, CDR2 SQIVND (reference sequence). This CDR3 contains 15 residues. This chain's CDR3 is CASRPSGTGAYEQYF. The DNA of the CDR3 is TGTGCCAGTAGACCCTCGGGGACAGGGGCCTACGAGCAGTACTTC.